A selection of T cell receptor beta chains follows, all from one sample in a study of cytomegalovirus exposure and HLA in healthy donors. Here immunoSEQ multiplex PCR was the method, and the copy in TCRdb shows in-frame clones only, minus some. The table has 150,000 to 200,000 clones, 70% to 80% seen once. Sample: PBMCs. Source of these receptors: a woman in her twenties or thirties in good health and CMV-seropositive. CDR3s include the opening cysteine and the closing phenylalanine or tryptophan. The order of the fields is J gene, V gene, CDR3 protein.

TRBJ1-1 | TRBV29-1 | CSVVPGTGNTEAFF
TRBJ2-2 | TRBV19 | CASINPNTGELFF
TRBJ2-3 | TRBV5-1 | CASSLDRGGRAGDTQYF
TRBJ2-5 | TRBV25-1 | CASSGTGGNQETQYF
TRBJ1-1 | TRBV7-9 | CASSPLQGARTEAFF
TRBJ1-3 | TRBV6-6 | CASRGQTGGRNTIYF
TRBJ1-1 | TRBV5-4 | CASSQGAGNTEAFF
TRBJ1-5 | TRBV19 | CASMGQGANQPQHF
TRBJ2-1 | TRBV5-4 | CASSFGGGNDEQFF
TRBJ2-1 | TRBV12-5 | CASVGGQGYNEQFF
TRBJ2-5 | TRBV9 | CASSVESGQETQYF
TRBJ2-1 | TRBV4-3 | CASSQDVSSPLQFF
TRBJ2-1 | TRBV29-1 | CSVDSQREDNEQFF
TRBJ2-5 | TRBV5-5 | CASSYPGQGAKTQYF
TRBJ2-7 | TRBV5-8 | CASSGRQGRYGRVEQYF
TRBJ2-1 | TRBV11-2 | CASSLGGSEFYNEQFF
TRBJ2-3 | TRBV25-1 | CASSALLSGGWTDTQYF
TRBJ2-7 | TRBV29-1 | CSAGQNEQYF
TRBJ2-7 | TRBV7-9 | CASSSPTGGHYEQYF
TRBJ1-2 | TRBV7-2 | CASSFHLQGWGYTF
TRBJ2-4 | TRBV7-9 | CSSSLGAGLAKNIQYF
TRBJ2-7 | TRBV19 | CASSLTYEQYF
TRBJ2-7 | TRBV4-1 | CASSQDLGQPGSYEQYF
TRBJ2-7 | TRBV25-1 | CASNEGSSYEQYF
TRBJ1-1 | TRBV6-1 | CASNSMGGGTEAFF
TRBJ1-3 | TRBV30 | CAWSTQGLGNTIYF
TRBJ1-2 | TRBV5-4 | CASSGNGQGGYGYTF
TRBJ2-7 | TRBV25-1 | CASSERGSGHEQYF
TRBJ1-5 | TRBV10-3 | CATGSGQGGGSNQPQHF
TRBJ1-1 | TRBV15 | CATSRGRQGYDGEAFF
TRBJ2-2 | TRBV7-9 | CASSLGGGATGELFF
TRBJ2-1 | TRBV4-2 | CASSHALTGAEQFF
TRBJ1-5 | TRBV7-9 | CASSLGGGTGQPQHF
TRBJ2-6 | TRBV4-3 | CASSQGGGSGANVLTF
TRBJ1-5 | TRBV5-4 | CASSLGQGDQPQHF
TRBJ1-2 | TRBV19 | CASSIGAVGYTF